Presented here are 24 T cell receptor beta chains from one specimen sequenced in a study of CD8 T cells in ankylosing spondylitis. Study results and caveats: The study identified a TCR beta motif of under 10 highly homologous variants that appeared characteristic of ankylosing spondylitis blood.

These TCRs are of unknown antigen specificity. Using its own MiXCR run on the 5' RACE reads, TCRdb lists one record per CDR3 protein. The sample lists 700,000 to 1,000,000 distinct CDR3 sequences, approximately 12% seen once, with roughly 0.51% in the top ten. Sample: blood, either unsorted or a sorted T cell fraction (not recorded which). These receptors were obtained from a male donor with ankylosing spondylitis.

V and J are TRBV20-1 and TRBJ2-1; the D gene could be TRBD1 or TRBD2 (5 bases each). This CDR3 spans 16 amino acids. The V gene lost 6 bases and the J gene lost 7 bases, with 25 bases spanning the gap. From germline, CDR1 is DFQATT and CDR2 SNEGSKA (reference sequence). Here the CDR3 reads CSATTNRPKRGNEQFF. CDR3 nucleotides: TGCAGTGCCACCACAAACAGGCCGAAACGGGGAAATGAGCAGTTCTTC.

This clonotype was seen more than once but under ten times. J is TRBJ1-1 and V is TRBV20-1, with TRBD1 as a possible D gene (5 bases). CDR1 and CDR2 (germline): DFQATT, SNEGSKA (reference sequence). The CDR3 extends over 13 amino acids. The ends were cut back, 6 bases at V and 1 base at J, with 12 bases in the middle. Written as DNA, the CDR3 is TGCAGTGCATTGGCTGGGACGAACACTGAAGCTTTCTTT. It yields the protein CSALAGTNTEAFF.

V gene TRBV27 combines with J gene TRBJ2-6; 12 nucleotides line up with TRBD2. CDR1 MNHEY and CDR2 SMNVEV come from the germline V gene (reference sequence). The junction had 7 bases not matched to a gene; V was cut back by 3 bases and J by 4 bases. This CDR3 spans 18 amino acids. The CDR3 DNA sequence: TGTGCCAGCAGTTTTAGACTAGCGGGAGAGTCGGGGGCCAACGTCCTGACTTTC. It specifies CASSFRLAGESGANVLTF.

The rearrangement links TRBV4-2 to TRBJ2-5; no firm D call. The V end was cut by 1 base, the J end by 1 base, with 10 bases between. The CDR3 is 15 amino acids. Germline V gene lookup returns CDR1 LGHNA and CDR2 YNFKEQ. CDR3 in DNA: TGTGCCAGCAGCCAAGGCATGCATCCCCAAGAGACCCAGTACTTC. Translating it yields CASSQGMHPQETQYF.

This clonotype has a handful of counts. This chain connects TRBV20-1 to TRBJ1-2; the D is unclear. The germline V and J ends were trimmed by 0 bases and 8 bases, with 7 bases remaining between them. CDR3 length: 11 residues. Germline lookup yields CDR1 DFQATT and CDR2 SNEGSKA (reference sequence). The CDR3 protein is CSARDIRGYTF. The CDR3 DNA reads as TGCAGTGCTAGAGATATCCGGGGCTACACCTTC.

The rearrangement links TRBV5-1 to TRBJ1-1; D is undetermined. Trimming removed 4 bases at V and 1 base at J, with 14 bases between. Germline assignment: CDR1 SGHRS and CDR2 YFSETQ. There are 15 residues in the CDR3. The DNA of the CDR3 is TGCGCCAGCAGCGCAGGTAGGCAGGAGAACACTGAAGCTTTCTTT. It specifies CASSAGRQENTEAFF.

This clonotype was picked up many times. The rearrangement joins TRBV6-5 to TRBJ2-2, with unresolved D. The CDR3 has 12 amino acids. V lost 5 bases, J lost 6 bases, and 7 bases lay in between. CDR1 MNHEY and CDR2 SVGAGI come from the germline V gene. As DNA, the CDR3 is TGTGCCAGCAGTAAGGCTGCCGGGGAGCTGTTTTTT. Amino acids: CASSKAAGELFF.

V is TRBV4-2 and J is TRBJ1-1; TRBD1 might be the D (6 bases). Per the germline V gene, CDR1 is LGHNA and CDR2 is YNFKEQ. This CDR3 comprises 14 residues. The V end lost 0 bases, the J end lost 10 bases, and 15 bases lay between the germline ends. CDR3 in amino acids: CASSQDKGGFVAFF. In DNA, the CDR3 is TGTGCCAGCAGCCAAGATAAGGGGGGGTTCGTAGCTTTCTTT.

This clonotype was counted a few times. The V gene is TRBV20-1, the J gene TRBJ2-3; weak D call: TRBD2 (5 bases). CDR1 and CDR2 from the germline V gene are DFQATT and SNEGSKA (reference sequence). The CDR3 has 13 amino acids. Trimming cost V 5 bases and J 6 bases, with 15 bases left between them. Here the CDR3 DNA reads TGCAGTGCTCCGAGGGCCCTAGGTGATACGCAGTATTTT. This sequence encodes CSAPRALGDTQYF.

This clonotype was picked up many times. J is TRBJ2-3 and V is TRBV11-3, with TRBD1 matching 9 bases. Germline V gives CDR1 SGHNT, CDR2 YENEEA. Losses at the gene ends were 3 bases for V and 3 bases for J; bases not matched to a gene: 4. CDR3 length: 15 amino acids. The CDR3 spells CASSFGQGITDTQYF. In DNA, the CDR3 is TGTGCCAGCAGCTTCGGACAGGGGATTACAGATACGCAGTATTTT. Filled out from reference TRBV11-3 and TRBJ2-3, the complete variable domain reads EAGVVQSPRYKIIEKKQPVAFWCNPISGHNTLYWYLQNLGQGPELLIRYENEEAVDDSQLPKDRFSAERLKGVDSTLKIQPAELGDSAVYLCASSFGQGITDTQYFGPGTRLTVL.

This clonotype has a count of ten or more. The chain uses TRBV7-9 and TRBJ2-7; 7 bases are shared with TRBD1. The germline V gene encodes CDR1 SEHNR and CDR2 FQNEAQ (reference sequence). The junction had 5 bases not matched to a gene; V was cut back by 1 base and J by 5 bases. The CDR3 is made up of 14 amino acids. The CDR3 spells CASSLGGQAHEQYF. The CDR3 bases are TGTGCCAGCAGCTTAGGAGGACAGGCCCACGAGCAGTACTTC.

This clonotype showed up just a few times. The CDR3 protein is CSSGTGAYGYTF. DNA for the CDR3: TGCAGCTCCGGGACAGGGGCTTATGGCTACACCTTC. V usage is TRBV20-1 and J usage is TRBJ1-2; TRBD1 matches at 10 bases. Germline assignment: CDR1 DFQATT and CDR2 SNEGSKA (reference sequence). This CDR3 contains 12 residues.

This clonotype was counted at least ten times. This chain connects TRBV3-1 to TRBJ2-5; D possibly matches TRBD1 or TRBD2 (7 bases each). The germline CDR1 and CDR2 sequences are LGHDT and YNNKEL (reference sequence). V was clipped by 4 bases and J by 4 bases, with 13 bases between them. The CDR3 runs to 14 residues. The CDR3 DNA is TGTGCCAGCAGCCGACAGGGAGGGGGAGAGACCCAGTACTTC. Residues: CASSRQGGGETQYF.

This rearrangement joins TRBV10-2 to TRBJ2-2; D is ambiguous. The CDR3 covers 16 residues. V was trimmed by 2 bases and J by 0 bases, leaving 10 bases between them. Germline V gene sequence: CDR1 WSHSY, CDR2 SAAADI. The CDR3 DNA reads TGCGCCAGCAGTGAGGTTCAGGTCGCGAACACCGGGGAGCTGTTTTTT. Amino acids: CASSEVQVANTGELFF.

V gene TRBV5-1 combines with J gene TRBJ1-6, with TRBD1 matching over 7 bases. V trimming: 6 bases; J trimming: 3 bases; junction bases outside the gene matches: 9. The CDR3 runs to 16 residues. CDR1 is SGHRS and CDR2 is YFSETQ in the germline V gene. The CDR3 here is CASMPGTEVYNSPLHF. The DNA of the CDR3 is TGCGCCAGCATGCCCGGGACAGAAGTCTATAATTCACCCCTCCACTTT.

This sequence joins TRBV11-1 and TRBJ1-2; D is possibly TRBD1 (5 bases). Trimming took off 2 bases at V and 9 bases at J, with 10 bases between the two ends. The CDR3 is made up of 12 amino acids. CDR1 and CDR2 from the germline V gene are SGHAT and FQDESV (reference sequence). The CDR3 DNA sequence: TGTGCCAGCAGCTTAACGGGGGACCGCTACACCTTC. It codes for CASSLTGDRYTF.

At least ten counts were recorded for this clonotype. CDR3 sequence: CSGQHTEAFF. The CDR3 nucleotides read TGCAGCGGACAGCACACTGAAGCTTTCTTT. The J gene is TRBJ1-1, the V gene TRBV29-1; tentatively, D is TRBD1 (5 bases). Germline CDR1 SQVTM, CDR2 ANQGSEA. This CDR3 has 10 amino acids. V gave up 7 bases and J gave up 3 bases, with 6 bases separating them.

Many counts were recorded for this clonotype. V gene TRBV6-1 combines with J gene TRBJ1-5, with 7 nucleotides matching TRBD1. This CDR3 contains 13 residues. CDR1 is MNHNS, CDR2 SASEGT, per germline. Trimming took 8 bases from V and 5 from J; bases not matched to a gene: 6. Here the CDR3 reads CASGFTGDQPQHF. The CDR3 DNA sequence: TGTGCCAGCGGATTTACAGGGGATCAGCCCCAGCATTTT.

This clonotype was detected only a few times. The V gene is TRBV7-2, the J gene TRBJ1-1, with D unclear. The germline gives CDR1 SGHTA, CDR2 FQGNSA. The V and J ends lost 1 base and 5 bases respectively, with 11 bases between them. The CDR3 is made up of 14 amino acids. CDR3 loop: CASSLGRARTEAFF. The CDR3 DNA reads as TGTGCCAGCAGCTTAGGTCGGGCGAGGACTGAAGCTTTCTTT.

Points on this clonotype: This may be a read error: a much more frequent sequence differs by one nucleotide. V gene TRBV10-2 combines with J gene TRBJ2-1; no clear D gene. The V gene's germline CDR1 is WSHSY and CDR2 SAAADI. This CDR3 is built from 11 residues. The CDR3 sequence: CASTESNEQFF. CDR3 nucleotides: TGCGCCAGCACTGAGTCGAATGAGCAGTTCTTC.

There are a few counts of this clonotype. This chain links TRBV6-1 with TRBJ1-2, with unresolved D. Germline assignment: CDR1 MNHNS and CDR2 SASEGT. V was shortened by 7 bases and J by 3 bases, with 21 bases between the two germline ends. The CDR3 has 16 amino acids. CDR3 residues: CASIPRVGNTDYGYTF. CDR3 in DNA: TGTGCCAGCATTCCAAGGGTTGGCAATACGGACTATGGCTACACCTTC.

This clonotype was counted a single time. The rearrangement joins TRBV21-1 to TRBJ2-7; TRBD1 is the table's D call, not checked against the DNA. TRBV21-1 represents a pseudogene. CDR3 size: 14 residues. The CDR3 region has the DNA TGTGCCAGCAGCTCTGGGCGGACGGTCTACGAGCAGTACTTC. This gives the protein CASSSGRTVYEQYF.

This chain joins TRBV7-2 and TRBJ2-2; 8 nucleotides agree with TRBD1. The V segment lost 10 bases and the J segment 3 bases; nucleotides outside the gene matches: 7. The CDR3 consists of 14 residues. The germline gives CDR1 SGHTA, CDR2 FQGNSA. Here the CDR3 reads CATSPGGYTGELFF. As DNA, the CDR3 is TGTGCCACGTCGCCAGGGGGCTACACCGGGGAGCTGTTTTTT.

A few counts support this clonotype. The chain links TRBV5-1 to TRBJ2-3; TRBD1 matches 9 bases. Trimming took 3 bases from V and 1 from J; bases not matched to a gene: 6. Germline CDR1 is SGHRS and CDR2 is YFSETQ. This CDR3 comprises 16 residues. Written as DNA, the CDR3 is TGCGCCAGCAGCTCCCTGGGGACAGGGCGCACAGATACGCAGTATTTT. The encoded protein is CASSSLGTGRTDTQYF. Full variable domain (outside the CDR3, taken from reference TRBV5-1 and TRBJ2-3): KAGVTQTPRYLIKTRGQQVTLSCSPISGHRSVSWYQQTPGQGLQFLFEYFSETQRNKGNFPGRFSGRQFSNSRSEMNVSTLELGDSALYLCASSSLGTGRTDTQYFGPGTRLTVL.